In its sample, the clone carrying this T cell receptor beta chain was seen a few times. The sample belongs to a study of human T cells and chemical hapten exposure. Study-level information: Mainly, slight library volume differences in the pool made TCR yields vary.

The CDR3 runs 13 residues. Germline V gives CDR1 SQVTM, CDR2 ANQGSEA. V gave up 3 bases and J gave up 0 bases, with 8 bases separating them. Researchers extracted total RNA from unfractionated whole blood. Individual cDNA molecules each carried unique molecular identifiers attached by the library. Per the authors' pipeline: Per-sample TCR counts ranged from roughly 23,224 to 750,000, median about 90,000. TCRdb re-called the reads through MiXCR, storing one row per CDR3 protein. Clone size and V and J calls follow TCRdb, not the original study. Of 100,000 to 150,000 distinct CDR3 sequences detected, 8% to 9.5% appear once; the ten largest clones hold 1.4%.

The chain combines TRBV29-1 with TRBJ1-1; D is uncertain. The sample consisted of whole blood. The TCR sequence derives from a human donor in good health. Some clones in this sample may be carry-over from other donors' samples. The CDR3: CSVETLLNTEAFF. In DNA form, the CDR3 reads TGCAGCGTTGAGACACTTCTGAACACTGAAGCTTTCTTT.